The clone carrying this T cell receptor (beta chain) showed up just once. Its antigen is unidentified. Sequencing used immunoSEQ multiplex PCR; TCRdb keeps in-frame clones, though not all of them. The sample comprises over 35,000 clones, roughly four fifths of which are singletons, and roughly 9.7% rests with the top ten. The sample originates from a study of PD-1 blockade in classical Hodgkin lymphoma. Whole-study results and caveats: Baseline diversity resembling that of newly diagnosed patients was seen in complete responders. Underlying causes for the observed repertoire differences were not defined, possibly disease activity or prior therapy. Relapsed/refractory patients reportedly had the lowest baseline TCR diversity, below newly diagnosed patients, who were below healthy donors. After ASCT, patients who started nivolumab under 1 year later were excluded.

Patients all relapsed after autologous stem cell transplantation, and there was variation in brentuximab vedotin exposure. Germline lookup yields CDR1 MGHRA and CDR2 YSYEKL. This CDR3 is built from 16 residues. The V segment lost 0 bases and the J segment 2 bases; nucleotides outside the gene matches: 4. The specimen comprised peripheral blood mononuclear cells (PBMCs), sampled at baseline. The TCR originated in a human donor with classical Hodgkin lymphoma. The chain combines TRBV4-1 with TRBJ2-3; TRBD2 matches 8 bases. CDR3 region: CASSQDRRGATDTQYF. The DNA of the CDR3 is TGCGCCAGCAGCCAAGATCGGCGGGGGGCCACAGATACGCAGTATTTT.